The 30 T cell receptor beta chains given below trace back to one sample, sequenced in a study of cytomegalovirus exposure and HLA in healthy donors. Both 60 Vbeta primers and 13 Jbeta primers went into the PCR. Clones were sequenced by immunoSEQ multiplex PCR, and TCRdb holds only the in-frame ones, with some missing. The data show about 140,000 clones, under 80% seen once. What was sequenced was PBMCs. The receptors come from a woman between 50 and 59 years old in good health and CMV-seropositive.

The V gene is TRBV29-1, the J gene TRBJ1-1; 7 bases fit TRBD1. Germline V gives CDR1 SQVTM, CDR2 ANQGSEA. After removal of 4 bases from V and 3 bases from J, the junction contained 5 bases not matched to a gene. The CDR3 runs 13 residues. Here the CDR3 DNA reads TGCAGCGTTGCAAGACAGGGAGACACTGAAGCTTTCTTT. Translating gives CSVARQGDTEAFF.

The chain has TRBV7-3 and TRBJ1-1; 7 bases agree with TRBD1. V was clipped by 5 bases and J by 5 bases; unmatched bases: 11. This CDR3 has 15 residues. CDR1 is SGHTA, CDR2 FQGTGA, per germline. CDR3 sequence: CASSPPTTGETEAFF. CDR3 sequence (DNA): TGTGCCAGCAGCCCGCCCACCACAGGGGAGACTGAAGCTTTCTTT.

The chain is built from TRBV4-2 and TRBJ1-1; perhaps TRBD1 as D (5 bases). The ends were cut back, 1 base at V and 4 bases at J, with 10 bases in the middle. This CDR3 contains 14 residues. Germline assignment: CDR1 LGHNA and CDR2 YNFKEQ. The CDR3 region has the DNA TGTGCCAGCAGCCAAGGCAGGGTTCCCACTGAAGCTTTCTTT. Its translation: CASSQGRVPTEAFF.

This clone appeared a single time. The V call is TRBV5-1, the J call TRBJ2-1, with D hard to call. The CDR3 has 14 amino acids. Per the germline V gene, CDR1 is SGHRS and CDR2 is YFSETQ. V was trimmed by 4 bases and J by 1 base, leaving 9 bases between them. The CDR3: CASSLGPSYNEQFF. The CDR3 DNA reads as TGCGCCAGCAGCCTCGGTCCATCCTACAATGAGCAGTTCTTC.

The chain is built from TRBV5-6 and TRBJ1-5, with a tentative D call TRBD1 (5 bases). The germline V gene encodes CDR1 SGHDT and CDR2 YYEEEE. The CDR3 runs 14 residues. Trimming stripped 0 bases from V and 6 bases from J, with 10 bases between. The CDR3: CASSLEGVPQPQHF. The DNA of the CDR3 is TGTGCCAGCAGCTTGGAAGGGGTTCCTCAGCCCCAGCATTTT. The full variable domain, its missing parts supplied by reference TRBV5-6 and TRBJ1-5, is DAGVTQSPTHLIKTRGQQVTLRCSPKSGHDTVSWYQQALGQGPQFIFQYYEEEERQRGNFPDRFSGHQFPNYSSELNVNALLLGDSALYLCASSLEGVPQPQHFGDGTRLSIL.

This sequence joins TRBV13 and TRBJ2-5; 12 nucleotides align to TRBD2. The V gene end was trimmed by 2 bases and the J gene end by 0 bases; junction bases not matched to a gene: 7. In germline, CDR1 is PRHDT, CDR2 FYEKMQ (reference sequence). The CDR3 is 18 amino acids. The CDR3 loop reads CASSLRLAGDPYQETQYF. CDR3 sequence (DNA): TGTGCCAGCAGCTTAAGACTAGCGGGGGACCCGTACCAAGAGACCCAGTACTTC.

This clone was counted once. The V and J genes are TRBV6-5 and TRBJ2-7, with TRBD1 as a possible D gene (5 bases). This CDR3 spans 14 amino acids. Germline V CDR1 and CDR2: MNHEY, SVGAGI. The V end lost 1 base, the J end lost 5 bases, and 12 bases lay between the germline ends. CDR3 in amino acids: CASSYLGPRDEQYF. In DNA, the CDR3 is TGTGCCAGCAGTTACTTGGGGCCTCGAGACGAGCAGTACTTC.

The chain employs TRBV9 and TRBJ2-7, with 9 positions matching TRBD1. The CDR3 is 16 residues long. Losses at the gene ends were 4 bases for V and 5 bases for J; bases not matched to a gene: 13. In germline, CDR1 is SGDLS, CDR2 YYNGEE. The CDR3 DNA reads TGTGCCAGCAGCCGGCCAGGGACAGGGATTATCGACGAGCAGTACTTC. Residues: CASSRPGTGIIDEQYF.

The V call is TRBV5-8, the J call TRBJ1-1, with TRBD1 identical over 9 bases. V shed 0 bases and J 4 bases; nucleotides not matched to a gene: 4. The CDR3 is made up of 15 amino acids. Looked up from germline, CDR1 is SGHTS and CDR2 is YDEGEE. CDR3 amino acids: CASSLAVTGGTEAFF. CDR3 sequence (DNA): TGTGCCAGCAGCTTGGCAGTGACAGGGGGCACTGAAGCTTTCTTT.

V is TRBV5-1 and J is TRBJ1-2, with 10 positions matching TRBD1. CDR1 is SGHRS, CDR2 YFSETQ, per germline. The CDR3 length is 14 residues. The V segment lost 2 bases and the J segment 8 bases; nucleotides outside the gene matches: 6. The CDR3 loop is CASSLMGQGYGYTF. The CDR3 nucleotides read TGCGCCAGCAGCTTAATGGGACAGGGGTACGGCTACACCTTC.

The chain joins TRBV18 to TRBJ2-7; 11 bases match TRBD1. This CDR3 comprises 14 residues. In germline, CDR1 is KGHSH, CDR2 LQKENI. V lost 3 bases and J lost 6; bases outside the gene matches: 4. CDR3 sequence reads: CASSPRTGGSEQYF. The CDR3 DNA sequence: TGTGCCAGCTCACCGCGGACAGGGGGCTCCGAGCAGTACTTC.

The chain links TRBV7-3 to TRBJ1-2, with D tentatively TRBD1 (5 bases). The CDR3 length is 13 residues. Germline V lookup: CDR1 SGHTA, CDR2 FQGTGA. V was pared by 6 bases and J by 0 bases, with 8 bases between. The CDR3 region is CASSQTANYGYTF. DNA for the CDR3: TGTGCCAGCAGTCAGACAGCTAACTATGGCTACACCTTC.

The CDR3 here is CASSPGQGNYGYTF. The CDR3 DNA reads TGCGCCAGCAGCCCGGGACAGGGGAACTATGGCTACACCTTC. The V and J genes are TRBV4-1 and TRBJ1-2; 10 bases map to TRBD1. CDR1 MGHRA and CDR2 YSYEKL come from the germline V gene. This CDR3 region has 14 residues. Trimming at V came to 4 bases and at J to 2 bases, leaving 1 base not matched to a gene.

This chain links TRBV9 with TRBJ2-7; 7 bases align to TRBD2. Germline CDR1 is SGDLS and CDR2 is YYNGEE. CDR3 length: 15 amino acids. The junction had 7 bases not matched to a gene; V was cut back by 4 bases and J by 0 bases. The CDR3 DNA follows: TGTGCCAGCAGCTCAAGCGGGGTGAGCTCCTACGAGCAGTACTTC. This gives the protein CASSSSGVSSYEQYF. The whole variable domain, filled in from reference TRBV9 and TRBJ2-7, reads DSGVTQTPKHLITATGQRVTLRCSPRSGDLSVYWYQQSLDQGLQFLIQYYNGEERAKGNILERFSAQQFPDLHSELNLSSLELGDSALYFCASSSSGVSSYEQYFGPGTRLTVT.

This clone came up once. The CDR3 reads CASSSQRRGAFF. CDR3 coding DNA: TGTGCCAGCAGCAGTCAACGGCGAGGGGCTTTCTTT. The J gene is TRBJ1-1, the V gene TRBV28, with D hard to call. This CDR3 region has 12 residues. Trimming pared 6 bases from V and 11 bases from J, leaving 16 bases between. Germline CDR1 MDHEN, CDR2 SYDVKM.

As DNA, the CDR3 is TGTGCCAGTAGTATAAGGCGGCAGGGCTGGACTGAAGCTTTCTTT. It codes for CASSIRRQGWTEAFF. The chain recombines TRBV19 with TRBJ1-1, with D possibly TRBD1 on 5 matching bases. Germline CDR1 and CDR2: LNHDA and SQIVND (reference sequence). V was clipped by 2 bases and J by 5 bases, with 15 bases between them. This CDR3 comprises 15 residues. The entire variable domain, with the rest obtained from reference TRBV19 and TRBJ1-1, is as follows: DGGITQSPKYLFRKEGQNVTLSCEQNLNHDAMYWYRQDPGQGLRLIYYSQIVNDFQKGDIAEGYSVSREKKESFPLTVTSAQKNPTAFYLCASSIRRQGWTEAFFGQGTRLTVV.

Concerning this clone itself: Relative to the germline gene, one junction end is altered; a read error may explain this. The V and J genes are TRBV7-9 and TRBJ1-5; the match to TRBD1 covers 9 bases. Germline V gives CDR1 SEHNR, CDR2 FQNEAQ (reference sequence). This CDR3 contains 16 residues. The CDR3 DNA follows: TGTTCCAGCAGCTTAGTGGGGACAGGGAGCAATCAGCCCCAGCATTTT. It codes for CSSSLVGTGSNQPQHF.

The rearrangement links TRBV28 to TRBJ2-3; possible D gene TRBD1, 6 bases. The CDR3 extends over 17 amino acids. Germline V gene sequence: CDR1 MDHEN, CDR2 SYDVKM. Trimming left V 6 bases short and J 0 bases short, with 19 bases between. The CDR3 nucleotides are TGTGCCAGCAGACTATCCCCAAGGGACATAAGCACAGATACGCAGTATTTT. Translated, it gives CASRLSPRDISTDTQYF.

By sample share, this clone is medium-sized. The junction departs from germline at one end; a sequencing error may be responsible. The genes are TRBV7-7 and TRBJ2-2, with D possibly matching TRBD2 (6 bases). This CDR3 is 17 amino acids long. CDR1 is SSHAT, CDR2 FNYEAQ, per germline (reference sequence). The CDR3 DNA reads as TGTGCTAGCAGCTCAGCGTCGGAGGGGAAGAACACCGGGGAGCTGTTTTTT. The encoded protein is CASSSASEGKNTGELFF.

The rearrangement joins TRBV5-4 to TRBJ2-1, with unresolved D. V lost 3 bases and J 7 bases, leaving 11 bases between the germline ends. Per germline, CDR1 SGHNT and CDR2 YYREEE (reference sequence). The CDR3 length is 13 residues. The CDR3 DNA sequence: TGTGCCAGCAGCTCAAGAACAATGAATGAGCAGTTCTTC. It specifies CASSSRTMNEQFF.

The chain couples TRBV2 to TRBJ2-5; 8 bases agree with TRBD2. CDR3 length: 14 residues. The trim removed 6 bases at V and 8 bases at J, leaving 11 bases unmatched. CDR1 and CDR2 from the germline V gene are SNHLY and FYNNEI. The CDR3 DNA reads as TGTGCCAGCAGGACTGGACTAGCCCAACAAACCCAGTACTTC. Translation: CASRTGLAQQTQYF.

V and J are TRBV6-5 and TRBJ2-7; 8 positions match TRBD1. V lost 4 bases to trimming and J lost 9 bases; unmatched junction nucleotides: 2. Germline V gene data show CDR1 as MNHEY and CDR2 as SVGAGI. The CDR3 has 11 residues. In DNA form, the CDR3 reads TGTGCCAGCAGTTCTACAGGGGGGCAGTACTTC. As protein: CASSSTGGQYF.

This clone has only one observation. The chain links TRBV7-3 to TRBJ1-4; D perhaps matches TRBD1 (5 bases). The CDR3 runs to 13 residues. Trimming removed 2 bases from V and 8 bases from J, with 9 bases in between. Germline lookup yields CDR1 SGHTA and CDR2 FQGTGA. The CDR3 sequence: CASSLSAGEKLFF. In DNA form, the CDR3 reads TGTGCCAGCAGCTTATCGGCAGGGGAAAAACTGTTTTTT.

The chain has TRBV7-2 and TRBJ2-1; 12 positions match TRBD2. J was trimmed by 5 bases and V by 2 bases; bases with no gene match: 7. The V gene's germline CDR1 is SGHTA and CDR2 FQGNSA. This CDR3 contains 17 residues. The CDR3 loop reads CASSLTPLAGGNNEQFF. The CDR3 nucleotides read TGTGCCAGCAGCTTAACCCCCCTAGCGGGGGGGAACAATGAGCAGTTCTTC.

The CDR3 is CASSEGQGSQETQYF. CDR3 bases: TGTGCCAGCAGTGAAGGGCAGGGGAGCCAAGAGACCCAGTACTTC. The chain employs TRBV2 and TRBJ2-5, with D possibly matching TRBD1 (6 bases). The germline gives CDR1 SNHLY, CDR2 FYNNEI. This CDR3 has 15 amino acids. V gave up 1 base and J gave up 1 base, with 10 bases separating them.

The chain links TRBV2 to TRBJ2-7; D uncertain. Per germline, CDR1 SNHLY and CDR2 FYNNEI. The CDR3 consists of 12 residues. V gave up 8 bases and J gave up 2 bases, with 10 bases separating them. CDR3 sequence: CASLISPYEQYF. CDR3 in DNA: TGTGCCAGCTTGATTAGCCCCTACGAGCAGTACTTC.

The chain links TRBV7-2 to TRBJ1-5; D is ambiguous. CDR3 length: 12 amino acids. In germline, CDR1 is SGHTA, CDR2 FQGNSA. With 5 bases removed from V and 5 bases from J, the gap between germline ends came to 7 bases. The CDR3 region has the DNA TGTGCCAGCAGCGAAGGAGATCAGCCCCAGCATTTT. This translates into CASSEGDQPQHF.

Only one count was recorded for this clone. The V and J genes are TRBV5-1 and TRBJ2-1, with D perhaps TRBD1 (5 bases). V was pared by 3 bases and J by 0 bases, with 16 bases between. The germline gives CDR1 SGHRS, CDR2 YFSETQ. The CDR3 has 17 amino acids. The CDR3 region has the DNA TGCGCCAGCAGCTACACAAGCAGGGTCAGCTCCTACAATGAGCAGTTCTTC. It encodes CASSYTSRVSSYNEQFF.

The chain is built from TRBV11-3 and TRBJ2-1; 9 bases agree with TRBD2. Germline CDR1 and CDR2: SGHNT and YENEEA. The CDR3 is 14 amino acids. Unmatched junction bases numbered 5, after V lost 5 bases and J lost 6 bases. The CDR3 sequence is CASSSGGSFNEQFF. CDR3 DNA sequence: TGTGCCAGCAGCAGCGGGGGGTCTTTCAATGAGCAGTTCTTC.

This chain links TRBV7-3 with TRBJ1-1, with D possibly TRBD1 on 6 matching bases. CDR1 and CDR2 (germline): SGHTA, FQGTGA. Trimming removed 5 bases at V and 5 bases at J, with 9 bases between. The CDR3 runs to 12 residues. DNA for the CDR3: TGTGCCAGCAGCACAGGGAATACTGAAGCTTTCTTT. It is translated as CASSTGNTEAFF.